Following are 22 T cell receptor beta chains from one sample sequenced in a study of blood T cells in healthy people across ages. Using a J-beta primer mix together with a sample-barcoded 5' primer, a second PCR was run for about 6 to 11 cycles. MiXCR, run by TCRdb on the 5' RACE reads, gives a single entry per CDR3 protein. Of approximately 1,100,000 distinct CDR3 sequences listed, around 43% are singletons. The sample was blood. The receptors come from an older woman in good health.

The V call is TRBV7-3, the J call TRBJ2-1, with 10 bases that match TRBD2. The end of the DNA is better explained by TRBJ2-7, so the J call may be wrong. Per the germline V gene, CDR1 is SGHTA and CDR2 is FQGTGA. This CDR3 has 15 amino acids. The CDR3 bases are TGTGCCAGCAGCCCGGTGACTAGCGGGTACAATGAGCAGTACTTC. Translated: CASSPVTSGYNEQYF.

V usage is TRBV11-3 and J usage is TRBJ2-1, with 8 bases fitting TRBD2. In germline, CDR1 is SGHNT, CDR2 YENEEA. Trimming took 1 base from V and 4 from J; bases not matched to a gene: 6. The CDR3 is made up of 16 amino acids. CDR3 in DNA: TGTGCCAGCAGCTTAGGAGTCCGGGAGGGGTACAATGAGCAGTTCTTC. It encodes CASSLGVREGYNEQFF.

J is TRBJ2-1 and V is TRBV20-1; 8 bases agree with TRBD2. V lost 4 bases to trimming and J lost 7 bases; unmatched junction nucleotides: 9. This CDR3 has 14 amino acids. The V gene's germline CDR1 is DFQATT and CDR2 SNEGSKA (reference sequence). The CDR3 DNA sequence: TGCAGTGCTACACCAGGAGCGGGGGTGAATGAGCAGTTCTTC. It is translated as CSATPGAGVNEQFF.

J is TRBJ1-1 and V is TRBV6-1; D is unclear. The germline V and J ends were trimmed by 6 bases and 7 bases, with 6 bases remaining between them. Germline-derived CDR1 and CDR2 are MNHNS and SASEGT. The CDR3 has 10 amino acids. For the CDR3, the DNA is TGTGCCAGCAGGAAATATGAAGCTTTCTTT. Protein: CASRKYEAFF.

This clonotype turned up a few times. The chain has TRBV6-1 and TRBJ2-5; 9 nucleotides line up with TRBD2. Germline V gene sequence: CDR1 MNHNS, CDR2 SASEGT. The junction had 14 bases not matched to a gene; V was cut back by 5 bases and J by 1 base. The CDR3 loop spans 18 amino acids. The CDR3 is CASSTLGWTREGQETQYF. DNA for the CDR3: TGTGCCAGCAGTACACTGGGATGGACGCGGGAGGGCCAAGAGACCCAGTACTTC.

The rearrangement joins TRBV6-1 to TRBJ2-1; 13 bases line up with TRBD2. The CDR3 sequence is 19 residues long. CDR1 MNHNS and CDR2 SASEGT come from the germline V gene. Here the CDR3 reads CASRGTSGTTRVSYNEQFF. CDR3 coding DNA: TGTGCTAGCCGCGGGACTAGCGGGACCACGAGGGTCTCCTACAATGAGCAGTTCTTC.

This clonotype was recorded a few times. The gene calls are TRBV10-3 and TRBJ2-1, with TRBD2 matching over 8 bases. V shed 10 bases and J 0 bases; nucleotides not matched to a gene: 2. The CDR3 loop spans 13 amino acids. CDR1 is ENHRY and CDR2 is SYGVKD in the germline V gene. CDR3 sequence (DNA): TGTGCCACCAGCGGGAGCTCCTACAATGAGCAGTTCTTC. This translates into CATSGSSYNEQFF.

The chain is built from TRBV9 and TRBJ1-1; tentative D call: TRBD1 (5 bases). Trimming took off 6 bases at V and 3 bases at J, with 15 bases between the two ends. CDR1 SGDLS and CDR2 YYNGEE come from the germline V gene. CDR3 length equals 14 residues. The CDR3 region has the DNA TGTGCCAGCACCAGGGCCAATCGGGACACTGAAGCTTTCTTT. Translating it yields CASTRANRDTEAFF.

The rearrangement uses TRBV7-8 and TRBJ1-1; TRBD1 is a possible D gene (5 bases). The CDR3 is made up of 13 amino acids. V lost 1 base, J lost 8 bases, and 11 bases lay in between. Germline-derived CDR1 and CDR2 are SGHVS and FQNEAQ. CDR3 DNA: TGTGCCAGCAGCTTAGTTGTGGGACGGGAAGCTTTCTTT. Translated, it gives CASSLVVGREAFF.

The chain has TRBV6-1 and TRBJ1-1; no firm D call. Germline V gives CDR1 MNHNS, CDR2 SASEGT. The V gene lost 6 bases and the J gene lost 1 base, with 15 bases spanning the gap. CDR3 length: 15 residues. CDR3 coding DNA: TGTGCCAGCAGCCCACAAGCGACACAGAACACTGAAGCTTTCTTT. This encodes CASSPQATQNTEAFF.

This clonotype occurred a few times. A read error may account for a junction end that differs from germline. The V call is TRBV6-1, the J call TRBJ1-2, with 11 bases fitting TRBD1. The CDR3 totals 18 residues. Germline lookup yields CDR1 MNHNS and CDR2 SASEGT. CDR3 region: CASNEPRTGGETYYGYTF. CDR3 DNA sequence: TGTGCCAGCAATGAACCAAGGACAGGGGGCGAGACGTACTATGGCTACACCTTC.

The chain couples TRBV4-1 to TRBJ2-7; 9 positions match TRBD1. Germline V gene data show CDR1 as MGHRA and CDR2 as YSYEKL. V lost 6 bases to trimming and J lost 3 bases; unmatched junction nucleotides: 15. CDR3 length equals 17 residues. This chain's CDR3 is CASRQSFPGQGIYEQYF. The CDR3 DNA sequence: TGCGCCAGCAGGCAAAGCTTCCCGGGACAGGGTATCTACGAGCAGTACTTC.

The chain carries TRBV7-6 and TRBJ2-1; tentative D call: TRBD2 (6 bases). Looked up from germline, CDR1 is SGHVS and CDR2 is FNYEAQ. V lost 1 base and J 7 bases, leaving 17 bases between the germline ends. The CDR3 spans 16 residues. CDR3: CASSLVNTGVGNEQFF. The CDR3 DNA reads TGTGCCAGCAGCTTAGTTAATACGGGAGTCGGGAATGAGCAGTTCTTC.

Only one count was recorded for this clonotype. This rearrangement joins TRBV5-1 to TRBJ1-1; D is unclear. Germline values: CDR1 SGHRS, CDR2 YFSETQ. The V gene lost 4 bases and the J gene lost 0 bases, with 10 bases spanning the gap. The CDR3 contains 14 residues. The CDR3 nucleotides read TGCGCCAGCAGCCCGGAAAGGGTGAACACTGAAGCTTTCTTT. It yields the protein CASSPERVNTEAFF.

In DNA, the CDR3 is TGTGCCAGCAGGTTTGTGGGAGGGATGGAAGAGACCCAGTACTTC. Its translation: CASRFVGGMEETQYF. The genes are TRBV6-1 and TRBJ2-5, with TRBD2 identical over 7 bases. The CDR3 loop spans 15 amino acids. V gave up 6 bases and J gave up 3 bases; unmatched junction bases: 10. Looked up from germline, CDR1 is MNHNS and CDR2 is SASEGT.

The chain recombines TRBV10-3 with TRBJ2-1, with 11 bases that match TRBD1. Germline V gene data show CDR1 as ENHRY and CDR2 as SYGVKD. V lost 11 bases, J lost 6 bases, and 6 bases stayed unmatched. This CDR3 has 13 amino acids. CDR3 sequence reads: CAAGGQGVNEQFF. The CDR3 nucleotides are TGTGCCGCAGGGGGACAGGGGGTCAATGAGCAGTTCTTC.

This clonotype was found a few times. This chain uses TRBV7-9 with TRBJ2-7, with D tentatively TRBD2 (6 bases). V lost 3 bases and J 5 bases, leaving 14 bases between the germline ends. Per the germline V gene, CDR1 is SEHNR and CDR2 is FQNEAQ (reference sequence). CDR3 length: 14 residues. DNA for the CDR3: TGTGCCAGCAGCTTCGGGGGAATTTCTGACGAGCAGTACTTC. As protein: CASSFGGISDEQYF.

The genes are TRBV20-1 and TRBJ2-4; the D is unclear. Germline values: CDR1 DFQATT, CDR2 SNEGSKA (reference sequence). The CDR3 spans 13 residues. V lost 0 bases to trimming and J lost 8 bases, with 11 bases between them. The CDR3 nucleotides are TGCAGTGCTAGAGATCCCCTGATAGACATTCAGTACTTC. Protein sequence: CSARDPLIDIQYF.

The rearrangement joins TRBV2 to TRBJ2-1; TRBD2 agrees at 9 bases. The V and J ends lost 6 bases and 7 bases, in that order; junction bases with no gene match: 10. CDR1 is SNHLY, CDR2 FYNNEI, per germline. This CDR3 comprises 15 residues. CDR3: CASSPKGLAGNEQFF. CDR3 sequence (DNA): TGTGCCAGCAGCCCTAAGGGGCTAGCGGGAAATGAGCAGTTCTTC.

This clonotype showed up many times. The V gene is TRBV20-1, the J gene TRBJ2-7, with D possibly TRBD1 on 5 matching bases. The CDR3 totals 14 residues. Germline V gene sequence: CDR1 DFQATT, CDR2 SNEGSKA (reference sequence). The V and J ends lost 6 bases and 0 bases respectively, with 15 bases between them. CDR3 DNA: TGCAGTGCCACGACAGACAGTTTCTCCTACGAGCAGTACTTC. It codes for CSATTDSFSYEQYF.

With regard to this clonotype: A read error may explain this, as a much larger clone is one base away. The chain employs TRBV6-2 or TRBV6-3 and TRBJ2-5; the D gene is possibly TRBD2 (7 bases). The V and J ends lost 6 bases and 11 bases respectively, with 28 bases between them. The CDR3 is made up of 16 amino acids. CDR1 is MNHEY, CDR2 SVGEGT, per germline. As DNA, the CDR3 is TGTGCCAGCAGGCCTGGGGGGGGGCGCGGTCGGAATGAGCAGTACTTC. Translated, it gives CASRPGGGRGRNEQYF.

This clonotype came up a few times. V gene TRBV27 combines with J gene TRBJ2-1; TRBD2 is a possible D gene (6 bases). Germline CDR1 is MNHEY and CDR2 is SMNVEV (reference sequence). There are 13 residues in the CDR3. Trimming pared 7 bases from V and 4 bases from J, leaving 11 bases between. CDR3 residues: CASTQRAYNEQFF. Written as DNA, the CDR3 is TGTGCCAGCACCCAGCGGGCTTACAATGAGCAGTTCTTC.